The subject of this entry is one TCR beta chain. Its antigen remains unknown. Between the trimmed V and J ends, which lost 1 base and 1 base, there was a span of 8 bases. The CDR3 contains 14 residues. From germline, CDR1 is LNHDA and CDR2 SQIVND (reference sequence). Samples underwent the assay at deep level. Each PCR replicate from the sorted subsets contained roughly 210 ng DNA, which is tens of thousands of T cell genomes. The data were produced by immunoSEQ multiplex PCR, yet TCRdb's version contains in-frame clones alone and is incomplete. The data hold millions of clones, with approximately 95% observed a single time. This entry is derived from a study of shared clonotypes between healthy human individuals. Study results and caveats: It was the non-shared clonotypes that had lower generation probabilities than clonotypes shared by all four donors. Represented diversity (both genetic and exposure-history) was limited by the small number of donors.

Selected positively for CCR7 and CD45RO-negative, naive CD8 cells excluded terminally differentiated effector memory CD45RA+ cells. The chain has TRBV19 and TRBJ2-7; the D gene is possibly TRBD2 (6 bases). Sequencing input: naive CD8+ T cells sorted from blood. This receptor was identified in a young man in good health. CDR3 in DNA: TGTGCCAGTAGTATAGGCGGGAAATCCTACGAGCAGTACTTC. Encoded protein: CASSIGGKSYEQYF.